This TCR beta chain was observed in a study of T cells of healthy individuals. TCRdb re-analysed the 5' RACE reads in MiXCR, keeping a single row per CDR3 protein. The table has about 100,000 distinct CDR3 sequences, 17% seen once; the top ten hold over 5%. CDR3 size: 13 residues. The trim removed 1 base at V and 10 bases at J, leaving 4 bases unmatched. Germline loops: CDR1 LNHNV, CDR2 YYDKDF (reference sequence). This chain links TRBV15 with TRBJ2-1; TRBD2 matches 7 bases. This clonotype originated in a human donor in good health. This CDR3 is CATSRARLAEQFF. The CDR3 DNA follows: TGTGCCACCAGCAGAGCCCGACTAGCAGAGCAGTTCTTC.